This T cell receptor beta chain was sequenced for a study of CD8+CD57+ T cells in acquired aplastic anemia. Across the whole study: DNA from sorted CD4+ and CD8+ cells averaged around 3.2 ug. General study points: Patients and controls had CD8+ Simpson's diversity values that were not significantly distinct. About 28 sequences, all CD8+ CDR3, were shared between patients and controls.

As to this clonotype: Antigen: not known.

The template for TCR beta VDJ and CDR3 sequence profiling was genomic DNA. MiXCR, applied by TCRdb to the reads, yields one record per CDR3 protein. Altogether 450,000 to 600,000 distinct CDR3 sequences are present, approximately 32% being singletons, with the ten largest covering under 0.95%. The CDR3 covers 14 residues. V gave up 7 bases and J gave up 7 bases; unmatched junction bases: 10. CDR1 is SQVTM, CDR2 ANQGSEA, per germline. Sequencing was done on patients that had shown CD8+CD57+ cell expansion by flow cytometry. Patients, without exception, had severe acquired aplastic anemia. This receptor was obtained from a human donor with aplastic anemia. The sample taken for sequencing was sorted CD4+, CD8+, or CD8+CD57+ T cells (not recorded which) from PBMCs. V usage is TRBV29-1 and J usage is TRBJ2-1, with 10 bases aligning to TRBD1. The CDR3 loop reads CSAGRGQGINEQFF. The DNA of the CDR3 is TGCAGCGCCGGACGGGGACAGGGGATAAATGAGCAGTTCTTC.